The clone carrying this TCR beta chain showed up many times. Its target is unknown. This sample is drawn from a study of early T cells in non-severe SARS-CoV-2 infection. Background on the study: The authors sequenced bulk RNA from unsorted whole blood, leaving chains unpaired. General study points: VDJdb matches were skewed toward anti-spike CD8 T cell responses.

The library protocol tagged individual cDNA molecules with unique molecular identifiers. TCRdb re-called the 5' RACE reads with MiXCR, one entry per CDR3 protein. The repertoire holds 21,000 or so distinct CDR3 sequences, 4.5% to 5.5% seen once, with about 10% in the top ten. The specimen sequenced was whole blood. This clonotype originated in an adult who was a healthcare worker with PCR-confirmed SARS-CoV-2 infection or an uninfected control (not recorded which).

CDR3 protein: CASSYFMGSTEAFF. In DNA form, the CDR3 reads TGTGCCAGCAGCTACTTCATGGGTTCCACTGAAGCTTTCTTT. The J gene is TRBJ1-1, the V gene TRBV7-2, with D unclear. Between the trimmed V and J ends, which lost 4 bases and 4 bases, there was a span of 13 bases. The length of the CDR3 is 14 residues. Germline V lookup: CDR1 SGHTA, CDR2 FQGNSA.